A single T cell receptor beta chain is shown here with its context. Single viable CD3+CD4+CD8-CD45RO+ cells were sorted as the memory CD4+ T cells. This sample is drawn from a study of memory CD4+ T cells and cytomegalovirus serostatus. In the study overall: Of the healthy Belgian adults, 8 to 10 were CMV seropositive and more than 20 seronegative.

Germline V lookup: CDR1 SGHRS, CDR2 YFSETQ. V lost 0 bases to trimming and J lost 8 bases, with 12 bases between them. The CDR3 is 14 residues long. Sequencing was performed with immunoSEQ multiplex PCR; in TCRdb, only in-frame clones are kept and a portion is missing. The sample contains about 40,000 clones, around 78% of which appear only once. The sample comprised memory CD4+ T cells from blood. The sequence was collected from an adult in good health and CMV-seronegative. The gene calls are TRBV5-1 and TRBJ2-1; possible D gene TRBD2, 6 bases. The CDR3 loop is CASSLGSAGDEQFF. The DNA of the CDR3 is TGCGCCAGCAGCTTGGGATCAGCGGGTGATGAGCAGTTCTTC.